This T cell receptor (beta chain) was identified during a study of T-cell memory formation after mild COVID-19. The CDR3 is 13 residues long. Germline V lookup: CDR1 KGHSH, CDR2 LQKENI. V was shortened by 2 bases and J by 1 base, with 5 bases between the two germline ends. The study, taken as a whole, reports: The study found balanced CD4/CD8 in clones contracting day 15 to 85 and a CD4+ lean in later expanders. Certain responding clones were present in pre-infection memory, suggesting participation of cross-reactive memory.

Turning to this clonotype: No antigen is known for it.

TCR alpha and TCR beta cDNA libraries carrying sample barcodes and UMIs came from 5'RACE with constant-segment primers. Using its own MiXCR run on the 5' RACE reads, TCRdb lists one record per CDR3 protein. This sample has 100,000 to 150,000 distinct CDR3 sequences; approximately 15% occur once, and the top ten carry 4.5% to 5.5%. V and J are TRBV18 and TRBJ1-2; D is ambiguous. This sequence originates from a man younger than 30 who had mild COVID-19 (a few samples of this study predate the infection). Cell type and time point are not known. The specimen sequenced was PBMCs or a T cell subset sorted from them (not recorded which). The CDR3 spells CASSPDNNYGYTF. The CDR3 DNA sequence: TGTGCCAGCTCACCAGACAATAACTATGGCTACACCTTC.